This T cell receptor (beta chain) was recovered during a study of post-analysis software for immune sequencing data. On the study more broadly: In terms of disease course, relapsing-remitting, secondary progressive and progressive-relapsing multiple sclerosis were included. Study results and limitations: Batch-mates among the samples co-clustered strongly by F measure. Controls had lower frequencies than patients of a few TRBV segments, which included TRBV5-6, TRBV5-1 and TRBV20-1. Comparison with controls showed significantly lower normalized Chao1 diversity in multiple sclerosis patients.

Built from TCR beta cDNA, the libraries had unique molecular identifiers in them. Once roughly 0.85 to 11 million T cells were used, approximately 520,000 cDNA molecules resulted. TCRdb recomputed calls from the PCR reads with MiXCR, one row per CDR3 protein. The sample shows around 400,000 distinct CDR3 sequences, less than 40% of them seen only once. To note about this clonotype: What it binds is not known.

Between the trimmed V and J ends, which lost 0 bases and 2 bases, there was a span of 14 bases. This CDR3 contains 16 residues. Germline V gene lookup returns CDR1 SGHRS and CDR2 YFSETQ. The sequencing input was blood. This chain joins TRBV5-1 and TRBJ2-5; the D call may be TRBD1 or TRBD2 (5 bases each). This clonotype originated in a girl aged 10 to 17 with multiple sclerosis. The CDR3 sequence: CASSLAGTKRQETQYF. In DNA form, the CDR3 reads TGCGCCAGCAGCTTGGCCGGGACGAAACGTCAAGAGACCCAGTACTTC. Filled out from reference TRBV5-1 and TRBJ2-5, the complete variable domain reads KAGVTQTPRYLIKTRGQQVTLSCSPISGHRSVSWYQQTPGQGLQFLFEYFSETQRNKGNFPGRFSGRQFSNSRSEMNVSTLELGDSALYLCASSLAGTKRQETQYFGPGTRLLVL.